This paragraph reports one TCR beta chain. This receptor's antigen is unknown. One base away lies a much larger clone, so this may be a sequencing read error. There are 13 amino acids in the CDR3, from cysteine to phenylalanine inclusive. Only CDR3 DNA remains: 39 bases, in frame from the first base. V drops 4 bases and J drops 7 bases, leaving 14 bases in between. The germline V gene yields MDHEN for CDR1 and SYDVKM for CDR2. For repertoire sequencing, TCR beta CDR3 regions were amplified from RNA transcripts. A first-round RT-PCR used HTBI primers with the Qiagen OneStep RT-PCR kit, followed by a second-round multiplex PCR, size selection and purification. Libraries were sequenced paired-end with 100 bp reads on an Illumina HiSeq2000. Under the source paper's analysis protocol: SOAPnuke was used to process the reads, throwing out any read that had adapters, had uncalled bases, had a mean Phred below 15, or lacked an exact constant-primer or identifier match. COPE v1.2.5 was used to merge the high-quality paired reads. Unique nucleotide sequences were defined as clonotypes and aligned to IMGT TRB V, D and J references using MiTCR v1.1. Only V-J combinations with frequency above 0.0001 were analysed, covering 98% to 99.2% of repertoires. For each V-J combination, a TCR clonal expansion and chaos score was defined as the ratio of F50 clonal expansion to chaos observed in the TCRdist matrix. Welch's t-statistics and random forest were used to reduce features to about 14 V-J combinations, which were fed into a naive Bayes classifier. The similarity between thyroid and blood repertoires was quantified using the Morisita-Horn index. TCRdb reprocessed the public reads (quality trimming at Q25 with fastp, clone calling with MiXCR) and kept in-frame beta chains. For every CDR3 protein sequence, its rows merge into one entry that carries the most common genes and DNA. The V and J calls, along with clone size, are taken from TCRdb and not from the paper's own processing. Counted in this sample were about 620,000 distinct CDR3 sequences; 20% to 25% of them appeared once. The leading ten clones occupy approximately 7% of the sample.

Hyperthyroidism was defined as stable when no progression to ophthalmopathy occurred within 18 months of follow-up. The hyperthyroidism patients were 18 to 65 years old and newly diagnosed, with a disease duration of less than 2 months. Patients with other autoimmune diseases, uncontrolled infections, pregnancy or lactation were excluded. Diagnosis was based on clinical symptoms, serum thyroxine, TRAb, thyroid ultrasound and orbital computed tomography. PBMCs were isolated from about 9.2 ml of fresh peripheral blood by Ficoll-Paque density gradient centrifugation. Total RNA was extracted using Trizol reagent, and RNA quality was checked on an Agilent 2100 Bioanalyzer. The data originate from a study of Graves' ophthalmopathy and Graves' hyperthyroidism (dated by TCRdb to the late 2010s). Notes on the research overall: Peripheral blood was collected at initial diagnosis, prior to any treatment. T-cell repertoires of thyroid tissue and blood were compared in several hyperthyroidism patients. Once sampling was done, hyperthyroidism patients were given methimazole at a starting dose of 30 mg daily, while ophthalmopathy patients were given high-dose intravenous methylprednisolone. The 100 discovery patients were divided at random into training and test sets in a 7:3 ratio. For independent validation, a separate cohort was made up of 18 to 20 hyperthyroidism patients plus 17 patients who later progressed from hyperthyroidism to ophthalmopathy. In total, 135 blood samples were TCR-sequenced: 43 ophthalmopathy, some 80 hyperthyroidism and approximately 17 hyperthyroidism-to-ophthalmopathy patients. The study used TCR beta repertoire signatures to distinguish Graves' ophthalmopathy from Graves' hyperthyroidism and to predict progression to ophthalmopathy. To explore V-J signatures that distinguish ophthalmopathy from hyperthyroidism, a discovery set of roughly 98 patients was enrolled, made up of around 40 with ophthalmopathy and around 57 with stable hyperthyroidism. Overall study results and their limits: Most of the expanded thyroid clonotypes with a frequency above 0.001 were also detected in blood, and it was suggested that the thyroid immune response may be reflected by blood repertoires. Sample size was not statistically predetermined, and group allocation was not concealed from the investigators. In validation, the model predicted ophthalmopathy progression with about 64% sensitivity and approximately 72% specificity; roughly 11 predicted patients were CT-confirmed with GO in a median of approximately 6.5 months. The 13-signature model separated ophthalmopathy from stable hyperthyroidism with 85% to 90% sensitivity and roughly 84% specificity in cross-validation, and 80%/75% in the test set.

This receptor was identified in a woman under 30 with stable Graves' hyperthyroidism. Some clones in this sample may be carry-over from other donors' samples. Donor details come from another sample of the same person, matched by shared clones. This chain is built from TRBV28 and TRBJ2-7, with the D gene uncertain. The source material was peripheral blood. CDR3 sequence: CASSSTGFEEQYF. The bases read TGTGCCAGCAGTTCCACCGGATTCGAGGAGCAGTACTTC. With the portions outside the CDR3 filled from the reference TRBV28 and TRBJ2-7 genes, the complete variable region becomes DVKVTQSSRYLVKRTGEKVFLECVQDMDHENMFWYRQDPGLGLRLIYFSYDVKMKEKGDIPEGYSVSREKKERFSLILESASTNQTSMYLCASSSTGFEEQYFGPGTRLTVT.